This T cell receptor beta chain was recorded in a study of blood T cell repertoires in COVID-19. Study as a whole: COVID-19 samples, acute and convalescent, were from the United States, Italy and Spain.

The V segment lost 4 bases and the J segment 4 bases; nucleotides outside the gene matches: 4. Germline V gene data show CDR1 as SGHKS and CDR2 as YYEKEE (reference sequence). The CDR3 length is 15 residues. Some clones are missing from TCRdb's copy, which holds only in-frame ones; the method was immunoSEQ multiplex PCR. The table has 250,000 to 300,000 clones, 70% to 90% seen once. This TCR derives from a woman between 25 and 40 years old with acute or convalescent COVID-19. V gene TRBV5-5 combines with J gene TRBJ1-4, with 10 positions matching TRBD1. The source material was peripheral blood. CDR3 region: CASSAGTGVNEKLFF. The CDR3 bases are TGTGCCAGCAGCGCCGGGACAGGGGTTAATGAAAAACTGTTTTTT.